Detailed here is one T cell receptor beta chain. Antigen unknown. This sample is part of a study of T cells after yellow fever vaccination. Points from the study as a whole: Although most clonotypes did not, a small share appeared in both CD4 and CD8 compartments.

5'RACE template switching added a universal primer site and UMIs to TCR cDNA. MiXCR, run by TCRdb on the 5' RACE reads, gives a single entry per CDR3 protein. The sample has approximately 550,000 distinct CDR3 sequences; over 15% are singletons. The source material was PBMCs, sampled 15 days after the yellow fever booster vaccination. This sequence was found in a man aged 25 to 45 who received the YFV17D yellow fever vaccine.

CDR3 amino acids: CSARGASGVYEQYF. In DNA, the CDR3 is TGCAGTGCTAGGGGGGCTAGCGGAGTGTACGAGCAGTACTTC. The chain uses TRBV20-1 and TRBJ2-7, with D perhaps TRBD2 (7 bases). V gave up 3 bases and J gave up 4 bases, with 16 bases separating them. CDR3 size: 14 residues. Germline CDR1 reads DFQATT; CDR2 reads SNEGSKA (reference sequence).